The 22 T cell receptor beta chains given below trace back to one sample, sequenced in a study of T cell responses to AZD1222 COVID-19 vaccine. Profiling relied on immunoSEQ multiplex PCR, and the TCRdb table lists in-frame clones only, not all of them. The table lists some 170,000 clones, about 90% of them singletons. The starting material was peripheral blood, obtained 28 days after the second dose of the MenACWY control vaccine. These receptors were obtained from an adult who received the MenACWY meningococcal vaccine as a control.

The chain combines TRBV18 with TRBJ1-6, with D possibly matching TRBD1 (5 bases). Germline V gene sequence: CDR1 KGHSH, CDR2 LQKENI. Between the trimmed V and J ends, which lost 3 bases and 6 bases, there was a span of 18 bases. The CDR3 has 17 amino acids. CDR3 nucleotides: TGTGCCAGCTCACCGTCAGCAGGGTCCTTGACTAATTCACCCCTCCACTTT. Translating gives CASSPSAGSLTNSPLHF.

This chain links TRBV5-1 with TRBJ2-3, with 7 bases identical to TRBD1. Germline V CDR1 and CDR2: SGHRS, YFSETQ. V trimming: 6 bases; J trimming: 0 bases; junction bases outside the gene matches: 4. The CDR3 consists of 14 residues. CDR3 in DNA: TGCGCCAGCATAAGAGGGGGCAGCACAGATACGCAGTATTTT. Protein sequence: CASIRGGSTDTQYF. The full variable domain, with the rest looked up from reference TRBV5-1 and TRBJ2-3, is KAGVTQTPRYLIKTRGQQVTLSCSPISGHRSVSWYQQTPGQGLQFLFEYFSETQRNKGNFPGRFSGRQFSNSRSEMNVSTLELGDSALYLCASIRGGSTDTQYFGPGTRLTVL.

The J gene is TRBJ2-7, the V gene TRBV7-2; D is uncertain. Germline CDR1 and CDR2: SGHTA and FQGNSA. The ends were cut back, 5 bases at V and 2 bases at J, with 16 bases in the middle. The CDR3 loop spans 15 amino acids. This CDR3 reads CASSLRAIKPYEQYF. The CDR3 bases are TGTGCCAGCAGCCTCCGGGCTATTAAACCCTACGAGCAGTACTTC.

The chain has TRBV6-5 and TRBJ2-1; TRBD2 is a possible D gene (5 bases). Germline-derived CDR1 and CDR2 are MNHEY and SVGAGI. V lost 0 bases and J 7 bases, leaving 10 bases between the germline ends. The CDR3 is 14 residues long. CDR3 nucleotides: TGTGCCAGCAGTTACTCGTGGAGGAGGAATGAGCAGTTCTTC. Protein sequence: CASSYSWRRNEQFF.

This rearrangement joins TRBV28 to TRBJ2-1; 12 positions match TRBD2. The germline CDR1 and CDR2 sequences are MDHEN and SYDVKM. Losses at the gene ends were 6 bases for V and 4 bases for J; bases not matched to a gene: 7. The CDR3 extends over 16 amino acids. DNA for the CDR3: TGTGCCAGCAGGCTACCGGGACTAGCGGGTTACAATGAGCAGTTCTTC. Translating gives CASRLPGLAGYNEQFF.

The CDR3 sequence: CASTPPLSGTSYEQYF. CDR3 in DNA: TGTGCCAGCACCCCACCCCTAAGCGGGACTTCCTACGAGCAGTACTTC. The gene calls are TRBV6-2 or TRBV6-3 and TRBJ2-7; TRBD2 matches 7 bases. The length of the CDR3 is 16 residues. CDR1 is MNHEY, CDR2 SVGEGT, per germline. V lost 7 bases and J lost 1; bases outside the gene matches: 13.

This chain's CDR3 is CASSLGQGIYEQYF. DNA for the CDR3: TGTGCCAGCAGCTTGGGACAGGGGATCTACGAGCAGTACTTC. The chain combines TRBV5-6 with TRBJ2-7; TRBD1 matches 8 bases. The trim removed 0 bases at V and 3 bases at J, leaving 2 bases unmatched. This CDR3 region has 14 residues. CDR1 is SGHDT and CDR2 is YYEEEE in the germline V gene.

The chain is built from TRBV7-2 and TRBJ1-1; D not resolved. The length of the CDR3 is 14 residues. V lost 3 bases and J lost 2, with 10 bases in between. Germline CDR1 SGHTA, CDR2 FQGNSA. The CDR3 is CASSFLTGNTEAFF. CDR3 nucleotide sequence: TGTGCCAGCAGCTTTTTGACGGGAAACACTGAAGCTTTCTTT.

This chain joins TRBV27 and TRBJ1-6; 8 bases match TRBD1. From germline, CDR1 is MNHEY and CDR2 SMNVEV (reference sequence). With 6 bases clipped from V and 9 bases from J, the junction kept 7 bases outside the gene matches. CDR3 length: 14 amino acids. This CDR3 reads CASRLDRGGSPLHF. In DNA form, the CDR3 reads TGTGCCAGCAGACTAGACAGGGGTGGTTCACCCCTCCACTTT.

CDR3 nucleotide sequence: TGCGCCAGCAGCCCCTTCGGGGGGGGCTACACCTTC. Its translation: CASSPFGGGYTF. The rearrangement links TRBV4-1 to TRBJ1-2, with a tentative D call TRBD1 (5 bases). The V and J ends lost 4 bases and 8 bases respectively, with 11 bases between them. Germline V gene data show CDR1 as MGHRA and CDR2 as YSYEKL. This CDR3 is 12 amino acids long.

The CDR3 coding sequence is TGTGCCAGCAGTTTGGGACGGTTTAATTCACCCCTCCACTTT. It codes for CASSLGRFNSPLHF. The chain uses TRBV27 and TRBJ1-6; D possibly corresponds to TRBD1 (5 bases). The V and J ends lost 3 bases and 6 bases respectively, with 9 bases between them. The CDR3 totals 14 residues. CDR1 and CDR2 (germline): MNHEY, SMNVEV (reference sequence).

The rearrangement links TRBV7-2 to TRBJ2-6; tentatively, D is TRBD2 (5 bases). Germline CDR1 reads SGHTA; CDR2 reads FQGNSA. The germline V and J ends were trimmed by 8 bases and 2 bases, with 13 bases remaining between them. This CDR3 has 15 amino acids. The CDR3 nucleotides are TGTGCCAGCCGATCCACAGCGGCTGGGGCCAACGTCCTGACTTTC. This encodes CASRSTAAGANVLTF.

The rearrangement links TRBV7-9 to TRBJ1-2; D may be TRBD1 (6 bases). V was clipped by 1 base and J by 8 bases, with 23 bases between them. The V gene's germline CDR1 is SEHNR and CDR2 FQNEAQ (reference sequence). This CDR3 is built from 17 residues. The DNA for the CDR3 is TGTGCCAGCAGCTTAGTGAGGGGACACACCACGCCAATAGGCTACACCTTC. It specifies CASSLVRGHTTPIGYTF.

This clone was seen a few times. The chain couples TRBV5-1 to TRBJ1-5, with unresolved D. The CDR3 is 14 residues long. CDR1 is SGHRS, CDR2 YFSETQ, per germline. Trimming took off 0 bases at V and 4 bases at J, with 8 bases between the two ends. DNA for the CDR3: TGCGCCAGCAGCTTGGTTTACGGGAATCAGCCCCAGCATTTT. Translated: CASSLVYGNQPQHF.

This clone was seen more than once but under ten times. The chain employs TRBV10-3 and TRBJ1-6; D unresolved. The CDR3 loop spans 14 amino acids. Between the trimmed V and J ends, which lost 2 bases and 6 bases, there was a span of 8 bases. Germline CDR1 is ENHRY and CDR2 is SYGVKD. The CDR3 protein is CAISEEGFNSPLHF. The CDR3, as DNA: TGTGCCATCAGTGAGGAGGGTTTTAATTCACCCCTCCACTTT.

The CDR3 nucleotides are TGTGCCAGCAGTTTAGGGGGACAGGGTCATTCACCCCTCCACTTT. It specifies CASSLGGQGHSPLHF. V and J are TRBV27 and TRBJ1-6, with 9 bases fitting TRBD1. Germline-derived CDR1 and CDR2 are MNHEY and SMNVEV (reference sequence). V trimming: 2 bases; J trimming: 8 bases; junction bases outside the gene matches: 4. The CDR3 totals 15 residues.

V usage is TRBV6-5 and J usage is TRBJ2-6; TRBD2 matches 7 bases. The CDR3 is 15 amino acids. Germline assignment: CDR1 MNHEY and CDR2 SVGAGI. Germline trimming cut 7 bases from V and 4 bases from J; bases unmatched to any gene: 7. This CDR3 reads CASTRGREGANVLTF. The CDR3 bases are TGTGCCAGCACACGGGGGAGGGAGGGGGCCAACGTCCTGACTTTC.

V and J are TRBV6-2 or TRBV6-3 and TRBJ2-1; D remains unclear. Trimming stripped 2 bases from V and 9 bases from J, with 8 bases between. Germline V gives CDR1 MNHEY, CDR2 SVGEGT. CDR3 length equals 12 residues. The CDR3 region is CASSYAVSEQFF. CDR3 nucleotides: TGTGCCAGCAGTTACGCAGTGAGTGAGCAGTTCTTC.

The chain links TRBV5-4 to TRBJ2-7, with 12 bases that match TRBD2. From germline, CDR1 is SGHNT and CDR2 YYREEE (reference sequence). With 0 bases clipped from V and 8 bases from J, the junction kept 3 bases outside the gene matches. The CDR3 spans 14 residues. This chain's CDR3 is CASSLGTSGNQQYF. The CDR3 DNA reads TGTGCCAGCAGCTTGGGGACTAGCGGGAATCAGCAGTACTTC. Supplemented by reference TRBV5-4 and TRBJ2-7, the full variable domain reads ETGVTQSPTHLIKTRGQQVTLRCSSQSGHNTVSWYQQALGQGPQFIFQYYREEENGRGNFPPRFSGLQFPNYSSELNVNALELDDSALYLCASSLGTSGNQQYFGPGTRLTVT.

The J gene is TRBJ2-3, the V gene TRBV19, with TRBD2 matching 9 bases. The CDR3 is 15 residues long. Looked up from germline, CDR1 is LNHDA and CDR2 is SQIVND (reference sequence). The V gene end was trimmed by 3 bases and the J gene end by 3 bases; junction bases not matched to a gene: 4. The CDR3 is CASSIGGRVTDTQYF. CDR3 in DNA: TGTGCCAGTAGTATCGGCGGGAGGGTAACAGATACGCAGTATTTT.

The table lists this clone with a count of one. The chain couples TRBV11-2 to TRBJ2-3, with TRBD1 as a possible D gene (6 bases). The CDR3 consists of 17 residues. Germline CDR1 reads SGHAT; CDR2 reads FQNNGV. Trimming took off 1 base at V and 6 bases at J, with 20 bases between the two ends. CDR3 residues: CASSLAGRKRRGDTQYF. Here the CDR3 DNA reads TGTGCCAGCAGCTTAGCTGGCCGAAAGCGAAGGGGGGATACGCAGTATTTT.

V usage is TRBV28 and J usage is TRBJ1-1; no clear D gene. Germline loops: CDR1 MDHEN, CDR2 SYDVKM. V dropped 2 bases and J dropped 1 base, with 17 bases sitting between them. The CDR3 covers 17 residues. The CDR3 nucleotides are TGTGCCAGCAGTTTAAAAACCCCAGCCAAACCGAACACTGAAGCTTTCTTT. It translates to CASSLKTPAKPNTEAFF.